This T cell receptor (beta chain) was captured in a study of cytomegalovirus exposure and HLA in healthy donors. Turning to this clone: Its antigen is currently unknown.

Points from the study as a whole: It was reported that the classifier diagnosed cytomegalovirus status with high specificity and sensitivity in both the original and validation cohorts. Prediction of most subjects' HLA-A and HLA-B alleles by TCR beta sequences was reportedly accurate. More than 150 TCR beta chains were listed as cytomegalovirus-associated.

The PCR was carried out with 60 Vbeta primers and 13 Jbeta primers. Profiled with immunoSEQ multiplex PCR; TCRdb holds only in-frame clones, not every one. The sample has approximately 100,000 clones; approximately 80% are singletons. Sequenced sample: PBMCs. The TCR sequence derives from a man aged 18 to 29 in good health and CMV-seronegative.

Here the CDR3 DNA reads TGTGCCAGCAGTGTGGGGACAGCGCTGGATTCACCCCTCCACTTT. Protein: CASSVGTALDSPLHF. The chain recombines TRBV2 with TRBJ1-6; 7 bases map to TRBD1. Germline V lookup: CDR1 SNHLY, CDR2 FYNNEI. CDR3 length: 15 residues. The V gene end was trimmed by 4 bases and the J gene end by 8 bases; junction bases not matched to a gene: 8.